This T cell receptor beta chain emerged from a study of T cells in Graves' hyperthyroidism and ophthalmopathy. In the study overall: Staff took peripheral blood when the initial diagnosis was made, before any treatment began.

RNA transcripts provided the source from which TCR beta CDR3 regions were amplified. The TCR CDR3 first-round RT-PCR relied on the HTBI primer set. TCRdb recomputed calls from the multiplex PCR reads with MiXCR, one row per CDR3 protein. The sample has 600,000 or so distinct CDR3 sequences; roughly 16% are singletons. There are 14 residues in the CDR3. Trimming stripped 3 bases from V and 2 bases from J, with 13 bases between. Germline CDR1 is DFQATT and CDR2 is SNEGSKA (reference sequence). Newly diagnosed hyperthyroidism patients aged 18 to 65 years had disease lasting under 2 months. The sample consisted of blood. The rearrangement joins TRBV20-1 to TRBJ1-1; tentative D call: TRBD1 (6 bases). The clonotype originates from a woman aged 25 to 39 with Graves' hyperthyroidism. The CDR3 DNA follows: TGCAGTGCTAGTCATCAACAGGGAAACACTGAAGCTTTCTTT. Translating gives CSASHQQGNTEAFF.